This T cell receptor (beta chain) emerged from a study of T cell responses to AZD1222 COVID-19 vaccine. Study information: Investigators merged groups given second doses at roughly 4 or roughly 12 weeks. Study findings and constraints: Most donors were white British and more were female, and clonal diversity was possibly underestimated. Spike was spanned by vaccine-associated CD4 TCRs, which were dominant at 160-218 and 743-854.

CDR3 length: 15 amino acids. Germline loops: CDR1 SGHRS, CDR2 YFSETQ. The V gene lost 0 bases and the J gene lost 3 bases, with 11 bases spanning the gap. Assay used: immunoSEQ multiplex PCR; TCRdb lists only in-frame clones, some missing. The sample has 130,000 to 150,000 clones, 91% seen once. Worth noting for this clone: What it binds is not known.

This specimen was peripheral blood, taken on day 0 of AZD1222 vaccination. The clonotype comes from an adult in good health. The chain couples TRBV5-1 to TRBJ2-3; TRBD1 or TRBD2 may be the D gene (5 bases each). CDR3: CASSLGGMETDTQYF. The DNA for the CDR3 is TGCGCCAGCAGCTTGGGGGGGATGGAGACAGATACGCAGTATTTT.